The entry below describes one T cell receptor beta chain. Its antigen is not identified. This sample was taken from a study of cytomegalovirus exposure and HLA in healthy donors. Regarding the study as a whole: In vitro assays verified that a few CMV-associated chains recognized CMV antigens specifically. As a later analysis showed, several of the most significant clusters appeared to be linked to common viral pathogens.

In germline, CDR1 is SGHNT, CDR2 YYREEE (reference sequence). V lost 4 bases and J lost 0; bases outside the gene matches: 1. The CDR3 is made up of 15 amino acids. The PCR was carried out with 60 Vbeta primers and 13 Jbeta primers. Profiling relied on immunoSEQ multiplex PCR, and the TCRdb table lists in-frame clones only, not all of them. The table includes approximately 170,000 clones, 60% to 80% detected once. The chain couples TRBV5-4 to TRBJ1-3; 10 bases are shared with TRBD1. The receptor's source is a male donor in good health and CMV-seronegative. The sequenced material came from PBMCs. The CDR3 reads CASSRDRGSGNTIYF. DNA of the CDR3: TGTGCCAGCAGCCGGGACAGGGGCTCTGGAAACACCATATATTTT.